One and the same sample provided the 28 T cell receptor beta chains below, sequenced in a study of early T cells in non-severe SARS-CoV-2 infection. MiXCR, run by TCRdb on the 5' RACE reads, gives a single entry per CDR3 protein. The table lists 95,000 to 110,000 distinct CDR3 sequences, 11% of them singletons. Sequenced sample: whole blood. These receptors all come from an adult who was a healthcare worker with PCR-confirmed SARS-CoV-2 infection or an uninfected control (not recorded which).

This clonotype was picked up a small number of times. The J gene is TRBJ2-5, the V gene TRBV5-6, with D possibly TRBD2 on 6 matching bases. Germline-derived CDR1 and CDR2 are SGHDT and YYEEEE. Trimming removed 2 bases at V and 5 bases at J, with 19 bases between. This CDR3 is 16 amino acids long. CDR3 sequence: CASSFSPGEIGETQYF. DNA for the CDR3: TGTGCCAGCAGCTTTTCGCCGGGGGAGATCGGGGAGACCCAGTACTTC. The whole variable domain, filled in from reference TRBV5-6 and TRBJ2-5, reads DAGVTQSPTHLIKTRGQQVTLRCSPKSGHDTVSWYQQALGQGPQFIFQYYEEEERQRGNFPDRFSGHQFPNYSSELNVNALLLGDSALYLCASSFSPGEIGETQYFGPGTRLLVL.

This clonotype was seen many times. The rearrangement uses TRBV20-1 and TRBJ2-1; 12 nucleotides align to TRBD2. Germline lookup yields CDR1 DFQATT and CDR2 SNEGSKA (reference sequence). The V and J ends lost 6 bases and 7 bases, in that order; junction bases with no gene match: 10. The CDR3 runs 15 residues. CDR3 region: CSAITSGRTVNEQFF. The CDR3 DNA sequence: TGCAGTGCAATCACTAGCGGGAGGACGGTGAATGAGCAGTTCTTC.

The table lists this clonotype with many counts. This chain joins TRBV14 and TRBJ2-3; TRBD2 might be the D (6 bases). CDR1 and CDR2 from the germline V gene are SGHDN and FVKESK. Trimming removed 3 bases from V and 2 bases from J, with 15 bases in between. The CDR3 consists of 16 residues. The CDR3 here is CASSHGSSFLTDTQYF. CDR3 sequence (DNA): TGTGCCAGCAGCCACGGGAGTAGCTTCCTCACAGATACGCAGTATTTT.

This clonotype turned up a few times. The chain has TRBV7-8 and TRBJ2-1; D is ambiguous. Per the germline V gene, CDR1 is SGHVS and CDR2 is FQNEAQ. The V end lost 2 bases, the J end lost 0 bases, and 14 bases lay between the germline ends. CDR3 length: 17 amino acids. CDR3 in amino acids: CASSLMVTQTSYNEQFF. CDR3 DNA: TGTGCCAGCAGCTTAATGGTGACGCAGACCTCCTACAATGAGCAGTTCTTC.

There are many counts of this clonotype. This chain joins TRBV12-3 or TRBV12-4 and TRBJ2-7; the match to TRBD1 covers 9 bases. Losses at the gene ends were 4 bases for V and 5 bases for J; bases not matched to a gene: 9. The CDR3 loop spans 15 amino acids. The CDR3 DNA reads TGTGCCAGCAGTTCTTCCGGGACAGGGATCAACGAGCAGTACTTC. This gives the protein CASSSSGTGINEQYF.

The DNA of the CDR3 is TGTGCCAGCAGTACGGGAGGCCTGGCTAATGAAAAACTGTTTTTT. Its translation: CASSTGGLANEKLFF. The rearrangement uses TRBV6-5 and TRBJ1-4; D not certain. Trimming stripped 5 bases from V and 3 bases from J, with 13 bases between. The germline V gene encodes CDR1 MNHEY and CDR2 SVGAGI. The CDR3 covers 15 residues.

CDR3 nucleotides: TGCGCCAGCAGCTTTAGCGGGAACACCGGGGAGCTGTTTTTT. Translating gives CASSFSGNTGELFF. This chain joins TRBV5-1 and TRBJ2-2; weak D call: TRBD2 (6 bases). The V end lost 2 bases, the J end lost 1 base, and 6 bases lay between the germline ends. This CDR3 spans 14 amino acids. Germline-derived CDR1 and CDR2 are SGHRS and YFSETQ.

This clonotype was counted many times. The genes are TRBV20-1 and TRBJ2-1, with 9 bases identical to TRBD1. V shed 3 bases and J 8 bases; nucleotides not matched to a gene: 23. Germline assignment: CDR1 DFQATT and CDR2 SNEGSKA (reference sequence). The CDR3 extends over 19 amino acids. For the CDR3, the DNA is TGCAGTGCTAGGACTCGACAGGGGGTATATCTGCGGGAGCTGTATGAGCAGTTCTTC. It is translated as CSARTRQGVYLRELYEQFF.

J is TRBJ2-2 and V is TRBV20-1; 9 bases agree with TRBD2. Looked up from germline, CDR1 is DFQATT and CDR2 is SNEGSKA (reference sequence). Germline trimming cut 3 bases from V and 4 bases from J; bases unmatched to any gene: 3. The CDR3 length is 14 residues. The CDR3 DNA follows: TGCAGTGCTAGGAGCGGGGGGAGCACCGGGGAGCTGTTTTTT. This gives the protein CSARSGGSTGELFF.

This clonotype was recorded at least ten times. The rearrangement uses TRBV20-1 and TRBJ2-7; 10 bases align to TRBD2. V shed 6 bases and J 0 bases; nucleotides not matched to a gene: 5. The CDR3 spans 14 residues. CDR1 is DFQATT, CDR2 SNEGSKA, per germline (reference sequence). CDR3 amino acids: CSADLAGVSYEQYF. CDR3 nucleotide sequence: TGCAGTGCAGACCTAGCGGGAGTCTCCTACGAGCAGTACTTC.

The chain links TRBV12-3 or TRBV12-4 to TRBJ2-2, with D maybe TRBD1 (6 bases). The CDR3 runs 14 residues. Trimming left V 2 bases short and J 6 bases short, with 10 bases between. The CDR3 here is CASSLLTGPGELFF. For the CDR3, the DNA is TGTGCCAGCAGTTTATTGACAGGCCCCGGGGAGCTGTTTTTT.

This chain joins TRBV4-3 and TRBJ2-3; no clear D gene. Trimming cost V 1 base and J 2 bases, with 13 bases left between them. The germline gives CDR1 LGHNA, CDR2 YSLEER. The CDR3 extends over 16 amino acids. This CDR3 is CASSQGYVGVTDTQYF. CDR3 in DNA: TGCGCCAGCAGCCAAGGTTATGTTGGGGTCACAGATACGCAGTATTTT.

This clonotype was observed many times. V and J are TRBV29-1 and TRBJ1-1, with D uncertain. The CDR3 runs to 11 residues. The germline V gene has CDR1 SQVTM and CDR2 ANQGSEA. Trimming removed 3 bases at V and 7 bases at J, with 9 bases between. Here the CDR3 reads CSVDNGVEAFF. As DNA, the CDR3 is TGCAGCGTTGATAATGGAGTTGAAGCTTTCTTT.

V is TRBV6-4 and J is TRBJ1-1, with D uncertain. Trimming pared 0 bases from V and 0 bases from J, leaving 8 bases between. CDR3 length equals 15 residues. Germline CDR1 and CDR2: MRHNA and SNTAGT. The CDR3 loop is CASSDSFGMNTEAFF. The CDR3 DNA reads as TGTGCCAGCAGTGACTCGTTTGGGATGAACACTGAAGCTTTCTTT.

This chain links TRBV28 with TRBJ2-2; 7 bases line up with TRBD1. The CDR3 sequence is 15 residues long. Germline CDR1 MDHEN, CDR2 SYDVKM. After removal of 6 bases from V and 6 bases from J, the junction contained 10 bases not matched to a gene. The CDR3 reads CASSYDRVYSGELFF. In DNA, the CDR3 is TGTGCCAGCAGCTATGACAGGGTTTATTCCGGGGAGCTGTTTTTT.

This clonotype has a handful of counts. The chain carries TRBV2 and TRBJ2-7; 8 nucleotides line up with TRBD2. This CDR3 comprises 17 residues. The V segment lost 3 bases and the J segment 6 bases; nucleotides outside the gene matches: 16. In germline, CDR1 is SNHLY, CDR2 FYNNEI. The CDR3 DNA reads as TGTGCCAGCAGTGACGCCCGGCGGACTAGCTTAGGGGCCGAGCAGTACTTC. Residues: CASSDARRTSLGAEQYF.

This sequence joins TRBV5-8 and TRBJ2-7; 7 bases line up with TRBD2. The germline gives CDR1 SGHTS, CDR2 YDEGEE. This CDR3 has 15 residues. V gave up 4 bases and J gave up 6 bases; unmatched junction bases: 13. The chain's CDR3 is CASSASPAGMPEQYF. CDR3 DNA: TGTGCCAGCAGCGCTTCTCCAGCGGGAATGCCCGAGCAGTACTTC.

V gene TRBV28 combines with J gene TRBJ2-7; the D gene is possibly TRBD1 (6 bases). V was trimmed by 6 bases and J by 9 bases, leaving 27 bases between them. Germline loops: CDR1 MDHEN, CDR2 SYDVKM. The CDR3 contains 16 residues. The CDR3 DNA sequence: TGTGCCAGCAGCTCACCCTCTCCGCGACAGGACTCATGGCAGTACTTC. Amino acid sequence: CASSSPSPRQDSWQYF.

This chain links TRBV3-2 with TRBJ2-1; TRBD2, the D gene given by the table, was not confirmed from the DNA. TRBV3-2 is shown as a pseudogene. The CDR3 length is 16 residues. CDR3 nucleotides: TGTGCCAGCAGCCAAGGGGGAGCGGGGATCTACAATGAGCAGTTCTTC. Its protein product is CASSQGGAGIYNEQFF.

This clonotype has more than one count but fewer than ten. This sequence joins TRBV28 and TRBJ2-1, with 8 bases fitting TRBD1. CDR1 is MDHEN, CDR2 SYDVKM, per germline. V lost 4 bases to trimming and J lost 12 bases; unmatched junction nucleotides: 11. The CDR3 is 14 residues long. CDR3 residues: CASSSGQGPKAQFF. The CDR3 DNA sequence: TGTGCCAGCAGTTCCGGACAGGGCCCGAAGGCGCAGTTCTTC.

This clonotype came up many times. V gene TRBV9 combines with J gene TRBJ2-3; D is unclear. The V end was cut by 0 bases, the J end by 1 base, with 12 bases between. There are 16 residues in the CDR3. Germline V CDR1 and CDR2: SGDLS, YYNGEE. DNA for the CDR3: TGTGCCAGCAGCGTAGACCTAGTTGGTGGCACAGATACGCAGTATTTT. Encoded protein: CASSVDLVGGTDTQYF.

This clonotype was seen at least ten times. The genes are TRBV28 and TRBJ2-6, with D perhaps TRBD2 (5 bases). Trimming shortened V by 7 bases and J by 2 bases, and 12 bases separated the two germline ends. Germline CDR1 and CDR2: MDHEN and SYDVKM. The CDR3 consists of 15 residues. The CDR3 region is CASTVIGAGANVLTF. Here the CDR3 DNA reads TGTGCCAGCACCGTTATCGGGGCTGGGGCCAACGTCCTGACTTTC.

This clonotype was observed many times. The chain couples TRBV5-3 to TRBJ2-2, with TRBD2 matching over 12 bases. TRBV5-3 carries the ORF label, with uncertain function. V dropped 3 bases and J dropped 7; count of bases not matched to a gene: 7. The CDR3 is made up of 16 amino acids. In DNA, the CDR3 is TGTGCCAGAAGCTCGACGAAACTAGCGGGAGGCGGGGAGCTGTTTTTT. This gives the protein CARSSTKLAGGGELFF.

This clonotype was seen more than once but under ten times. The rearrangement joins TRBV18 to TRBJ1-2; D uncertain. CDR3 length equals 14 residues. Per the germline V gene, CDR1 is KGHSH and CDR2 is LQKENI. V dropped 0 bases and J dropped 8 bases, with 13 bases sitting between them. This CDR3 reads CASSPPGFLRGYTF. The CDR3 DNA reads TGTGCCAGCTCACCACCGGGGTTCCTTCGGGGCTACACCTTC.

Only a few counts were recorded for this clonotype. This chain uses TRBV20-1 with TRBJ2-2, with D possibly TRBD2 on 5 matching bases. The CDR3 is made up of 14 amino acids. Trimming removed 5 bases from V and 0 bases from J, with 10 bases in between. Germline V CDR1 and CDR2: DFQATT, SNEGSKA (reference sequence). The CDR3 nucleotides read TGCAGTGCTCCGACTATTACGAACACCGGGGAGCTGTTTTTT. Translation gives CSAPTITNTGELFF.

This clonotype was counted at least ten times. The chain joins TRBV5-1 to TRBJ2-7; 7 bases match TRBD1. Germline CDR1 and CDR2: SGHRS and YFSETQ. This CDR3 region has 15 residues. V was pared by 0 bases and J by 2 bases, with 5 bases of the junction left unmatched. The CDR3 region is CASSLATGRTYEQYF. In DNA form, the CDR3 reads TGCGCCAGCAGCTTGGCGACAGGGCGAACCTACGAGCAGTACTTC.

This chain links TRBV7-3 with TRBJ2-6; TRBD2 agrees at 9 bases. The CDR3 has 17 residues. Germline V gene sequence: CDR1 SGHTA, CDR2 FQGTGA. V was pared by 2 bases and J by 4 bases, with 6 bases of the junction left unmatched. The CDR3 is CASSLAAGGDGANVLTF. The CDR3 DNA reads as TGTGCCAGCAGCTTAGCGGCGGGAGGGGACGGGGCCAACGTCCTGACTTTC. The complete variable domain, with remaining parts taken from reference TRBV7-3 and TRBJ2-6, reads GAGVSQTPSNKVTEKGKYVELRCDPISGHTALYWYRQSLGQGPEFLIYFQGTGAADDSGLPNDRFFAVRPEGSVSTLKIQRTERGDSAVYLCASSLAAGGDGANVLTFGAGSRLTVL.

This clonotype was seen a few times. This chain links TRBV29-1 with TRBJ2-5; 7 nucleotides line up with TRBD1. This CDR3 spans 16 amino acids. In germline, CDR1 is SQVTM, CDR2 ANQGSEA. V lost 1 base, J lost 5 bases, and 13 bases stayed unmatched. Written as DNA, the CDR3 is TGCAGCGTTGAAGCCCTACTACAGGGGAATCGTGAGACCCAGTACTTC. It specifies CSVEALLQGNRETQYF. Complete variable domain (other parts from reference TRBV29-1 and TRBJ2-5): SAVISQKPSRDICQRGTSLTIQCQVDSQVTMMFWYRQQPGQSLTLIATANQGSEATYESGFVIDKFPISRPNLTFSTLTVSNMSPEDSSIYLCSVEALLQGNRETQYFGPGTRLLVL.